The clone carrying this T cell receptor (beta chain) was picked up many times. The data stem from a study of Graves' ophthalmopathy and Graves' hyperthyroidism. Orbital computed tomography, together with clinical symptoms, serum thyroxine, TRAb and thyroid ultrasound, was used for diagnosis. The authors amplified TCR beta CDR3 regions, and they did so from RNA transcripts for repertoire sequencing. RT-PCR with HTBI primers came first, then second-round multiplex PCR. TCRdb re-analysed the multiplex PCR reads in MiXCR, keeping a single row per CDR3 protein. The table shows 340,000 or so distinct CDR3 sequences, with about a sixth occurring only once. Trimming removed 1 base at V and 5 bases at J, with 9 bases between. Germline CDR1 SNHLY, CDR2 FYNNEI. The CDR3 covers 13 residues.

The V call is TRBV2, the J call TRBJ2-7, with a possible D match to TRBD1 (6 bases). The TCR comes from an adult man with Graves' ophthalmopathy. The sequenced sample was peripheral blood. The CDR3 loop reads CASSEGRGNEQYF. DNA of the CDR3: TGTGCCAGCAGTGAAGGCAGGGGCAACGAGCAGTACTTC.